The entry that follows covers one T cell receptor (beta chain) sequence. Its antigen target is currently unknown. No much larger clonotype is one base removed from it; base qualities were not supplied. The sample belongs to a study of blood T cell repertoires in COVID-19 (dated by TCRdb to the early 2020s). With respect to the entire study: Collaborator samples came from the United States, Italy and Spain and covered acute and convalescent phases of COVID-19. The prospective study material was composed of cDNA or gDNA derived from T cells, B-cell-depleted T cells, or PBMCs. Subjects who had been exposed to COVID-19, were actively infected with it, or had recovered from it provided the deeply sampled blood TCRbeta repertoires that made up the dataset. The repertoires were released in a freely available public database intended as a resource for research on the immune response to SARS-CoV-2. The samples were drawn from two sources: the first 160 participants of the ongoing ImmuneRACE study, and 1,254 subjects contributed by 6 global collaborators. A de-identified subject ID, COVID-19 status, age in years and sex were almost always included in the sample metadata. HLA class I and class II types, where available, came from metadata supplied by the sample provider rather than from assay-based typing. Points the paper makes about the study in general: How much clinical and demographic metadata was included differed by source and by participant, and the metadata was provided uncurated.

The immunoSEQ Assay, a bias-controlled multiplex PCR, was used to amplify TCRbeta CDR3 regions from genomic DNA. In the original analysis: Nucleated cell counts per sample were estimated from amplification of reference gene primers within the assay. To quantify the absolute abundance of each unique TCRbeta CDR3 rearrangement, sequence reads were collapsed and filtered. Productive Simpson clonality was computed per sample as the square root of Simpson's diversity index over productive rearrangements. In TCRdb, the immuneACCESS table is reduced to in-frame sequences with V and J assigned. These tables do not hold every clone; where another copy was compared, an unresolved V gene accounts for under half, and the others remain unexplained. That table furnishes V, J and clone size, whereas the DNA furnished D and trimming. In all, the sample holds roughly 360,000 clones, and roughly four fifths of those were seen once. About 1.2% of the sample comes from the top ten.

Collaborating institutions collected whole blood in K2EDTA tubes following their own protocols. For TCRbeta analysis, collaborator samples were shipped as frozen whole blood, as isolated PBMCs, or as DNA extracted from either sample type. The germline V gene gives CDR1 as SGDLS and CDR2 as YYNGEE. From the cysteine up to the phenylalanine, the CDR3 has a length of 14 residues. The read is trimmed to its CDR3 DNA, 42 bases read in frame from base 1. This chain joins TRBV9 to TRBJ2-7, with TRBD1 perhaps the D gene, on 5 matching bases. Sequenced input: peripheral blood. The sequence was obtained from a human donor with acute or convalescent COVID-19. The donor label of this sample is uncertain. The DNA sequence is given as TGTGACGCTCCTGACAGAGCCTACTCCTACGAGCAGTACTTC. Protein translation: CDAPDRAYSYEQYF.